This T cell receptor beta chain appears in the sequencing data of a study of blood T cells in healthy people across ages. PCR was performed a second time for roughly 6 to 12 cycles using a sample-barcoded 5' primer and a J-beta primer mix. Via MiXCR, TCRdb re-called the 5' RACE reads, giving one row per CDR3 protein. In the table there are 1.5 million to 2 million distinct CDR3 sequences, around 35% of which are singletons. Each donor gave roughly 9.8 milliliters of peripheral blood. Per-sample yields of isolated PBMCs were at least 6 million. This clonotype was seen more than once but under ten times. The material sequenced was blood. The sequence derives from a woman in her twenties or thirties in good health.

The CDR3 spells CASSSRGGPTDTQYF. The CDR3 DNA sequence: TGTGCCAGCAGTTCGCGGGGGGGCCCCACAGATACGCAGTATTTT. This sequence joins TRBV7-3 and TRBJ2-3; TRBD2 aligns across 9 bases. Germline V gene lookup returns CDR1 SGHTA and CDR2 FQGTGA. The CDR3 has 15 amino acids. Germline trimming cut 6 bases from V and 2 bases from J; bases unmatched to any gene: 6. Combining the CDR3 with reference TRBV7-3 and TRBJ2-3 gives the whole variable domain GAGVSQTPSNKVTEKGKYVELRCDPISGHTALYWYRQSLGQGPEFLIYFQGTGAADDSGLPNDRFFAVRPEGSVSTLKIQRTERGDSAVYLCASSSRGGPTDTQYFGPGTRLTVL.